This T cell receptor beta chain was profiled in a study of metastatic and nonmetastatic thyroid tumors. Across the whole study: Patients with malignant and benign thyroid disease provided blood and tumor or nodule tissue, whose repertoires were compared. Whole-study findings and limits: According to reports, the diversity of TCR beta was significantly higher in malignant thyroid tumors than in benign nodules, and this held in both blood and tumor samples.

In the original processing: To classify distant metastasis in papillary thyroid cancer, a model was built from CDR3 differences across clinicopathological groups. TCRdb recomputed clones from the PCR reads via MiXCR. The V and J calls reflect TCRdb's pipeline rather than the authors' work. The sample consists of about 32,000 clones, 18% of them appearing once. Germline V gives CDR1 MGHDK, CDR2 SYGVNS. This CDR3 is 15 amino acids long. This clone was found a few times. What it recognizes is unknown. One junction end disagrees with the germline gene, perhaps due to a read error. Thyroid surgery was performed in patients who had received no treatment beforehand.

The V gene is TRBV25-1, the J gene TRBJ1-6, with D perhaps TRBD1 (5 bases). The TCR sequence derives from a female donor with papillary thyroid cancer or a benign thyroid nodule (not recorded which). Some clones in this sample may be carry-over from other donors' samples. Material for sequencing was blood. The CDR3 reads CASSGGGASNSTLHF. In nucleotides, the CDR3 is TGTGCCAGTAGTGGCGGAGGGGCTAGCAATTCAACCCTCCACTTT.